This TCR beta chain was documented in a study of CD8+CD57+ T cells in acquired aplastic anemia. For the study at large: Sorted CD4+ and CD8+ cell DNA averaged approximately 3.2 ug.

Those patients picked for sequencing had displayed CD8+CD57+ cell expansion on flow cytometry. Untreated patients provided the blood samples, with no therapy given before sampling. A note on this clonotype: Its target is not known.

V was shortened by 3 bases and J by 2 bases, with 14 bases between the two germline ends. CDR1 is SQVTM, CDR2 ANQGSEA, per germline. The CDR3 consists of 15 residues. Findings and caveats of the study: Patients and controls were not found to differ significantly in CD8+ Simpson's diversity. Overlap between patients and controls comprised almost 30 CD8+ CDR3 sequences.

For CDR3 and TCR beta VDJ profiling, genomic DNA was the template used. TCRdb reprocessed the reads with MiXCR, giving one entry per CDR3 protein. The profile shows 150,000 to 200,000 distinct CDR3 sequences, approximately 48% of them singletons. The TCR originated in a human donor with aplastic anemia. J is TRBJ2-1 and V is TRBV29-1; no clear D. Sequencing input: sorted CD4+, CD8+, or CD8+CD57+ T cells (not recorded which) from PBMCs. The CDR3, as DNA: TGCAGCGTTGATAACGGGCAGAGGACCTACAATGAGCAGTTCTTC. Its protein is CSVDNGQRTYNEQFF.